A selection of T cell receptor beta chains follows, all from one sample in a study of T cells in Graves' hyperthyroidism and ophthalmopathy. TCRdb used MiXCR to reprocess the multiplex PCR reads, holding one entry per CDR3 protein. The table records under 750,000 distinct CDR3 sequences, approximately 19% of them present only once. Specimen: blood. The receptors here all came from a woman aged 50 to 65 with Graves' hyperthyroidism that later progressed to Graves' ophthalmopathy. Each CDR3 is given with its conserved first and last residue. D genes are given only for firm matches. Clone sizes are given selectively: once, few, many, or a class where the clone is expanded.

j_gene,abundance,d_gene,v_gene,CDR3nt,CDR3aa
TRBJ2-1,.,TRBD2,TRBV14,TGTGCCAGCAGCGTGACGGGGGGCAATGAGCAGTTCTTC,CASSVTGGNEQFF
TRBJ2-5,.,.,TRBV29-1,TGCAGCGTTGGGGCCCAGACAGGGAGGGAGACCCAGTACTTC,CSVGAQTGRETQYF
TRBJ1-1,few,.,TRBV12-3/TRBV12-4,TGTGCCAGCACTCGGACCGGGACAAGTGAAGCTTTCTTT,CASTRTGTSEAFF
TRBJ2-7,.,TRBD2,TRBV20-1,TGCAGTGCTAGGGACCTAGCGGAGAGCTCCTACGAGCAGTACTTC,CSARDLAESSYEQYF
TRBJ2-3,.,.,TRBV9,TGTGCCAGCAGCGTAGGGGATCACACGCAGTATTTT,CASSVGDHTQYF
TRBJ2-6,.,.,TRBV27,TGTGCCAGCAACAGAGGAGGTGGCTCTGGGGCCAACGTCCTGACTTTC,CASNRGGGSGANVLTF
TRBJ2-1,many,.,TRBV24-1,TGTGCCACCAGTGATGGACCGGAAAATGAGCAGTTCTTC,CATSDGPENEQFF
TRBJ2-1,few,.,TRBV20-1,TGCAGTGCTAGAGTTAGCGAGGGGCGTCTATTTCGTAATGAGCAGTTCTTC,CSARVSEGRLFRNEQFF
TRBJ1-1,few,TRBD1,TRBV20-1,TGCAGTGCTAGCCGGGACAGGGGGCCGAGGAGCACTGAAGCTTTCTTT,CSASRDRGPRSTEAFF
TRBJ2-7,many,TRBD1,TRBV20-1,TGCAGTGCTAGTCCCAGGGGGCAGAACGAGCAGTACTTC,CSASPRGQNEQYF
TRBJ1-5,.,TRBD1,TRBV19,TGTGCCAGTAGTAAACAGACAGGGAACAATCAGCCCCAGCATTTT,CASSKQTGNNQPQHF
TRBJ1-5,many,.,TRBV12-5,TGTGCTAGTGGTTTTGAAGCAAATCAGCCCCAGCATTTT,CASGFEANQPQHF
TRBJ1-1,few,TRBD1,TRBV19,TGTGCCAGTACCTCCGGGACAGTTCCTGAAGCTTTCTTT,CASTSGTVPEAFF
TRBJ2-7,many,TRBD1,TRBV5-1,TGCGCCAGCAGCTTGGTAGCAGGGGACAGCTACGAGCAGTACTTC,CASSLVAGDSYEQYF
TRBJ1-1,many,.,TRBV19,TGTGCCAGTAGGCAGCAAGCAAAAAACACTGAAGCTTTCTTT,CASRQQAKNTEAFF
TRBJ1-5,many,.,TRBV7-8,TGTGCCAGCAGCTTACTCGACCGGGACACTGATCAGCCCCAGCATTTT,CASSLLDRDTDQPQHF
TRBJ2-7,.,.,TRBV20-1,TGCAGTGCTAGAGTGGACCAATACGAGCAGTACTTC,CSARVDQYEQYF
TRBJ2-7,.,.,TRBV20-1,TGCAGTGCTAGTTCTGGGGATGGTGCCTACGAGCAGTACTTC,CSASSGDGAYEQYF
TRBJ2-5,many,TRBD2,TRBV12-3/TRBV12-4,TGTGCCAGCAGTTCCCAGCGGGGGGGCCAACAAGAGACCCAGTACTTC,CASSSQRGGQQETQYF
TRBJ2-1,many,.,TRBV6-2/TRBV6-3,TGTGCCAGCAGTTACGGCCGGAACAATGAGCAGTTCTTC,CASSYGRNNEQFF
TRBJ2-7,many,TRBD2,TRBV20-1,TGCAGTGCTAGAGCGGCTAGCGGCTACGAGCAGTACTTC,CSARAASGYEQYF
TRBJ2-3,few,TRBD2,TRBV5-1,TGCGCCAGCAGCTTGGAGGGACTAGCGGGGGGGCCTCCGACAGATACGCAGTATTTT,CASSLEGLAGGPPTDTQYF
TRBJ2-2,many,.,TRBV20-1,TGCAGTGCTAAGGACAGAAGGACCGGGGAGCTGTTTTTT,CSAKDRRTGELFF
TRBJ1-2,many,.,TRBV9,TGTGCCAGCAGCGTACGGGGGGCGCAGAACTATGGCTACACCTTC,CASSVRGAQNYGYTF
TRBJ2-3,few,TRBD1,TRBV6-1,TGTGCCAGCAGTTCGGACAGGGCAGAGGATACGCAGTATTTT,CASSSDRAEDTQYF
TRBJ1-2,many,TRBD1,TRBV14,TGTGCCAGCAGCCTTCTACAGGGGGTCTCTGGCTACACCTTC,CASSLLQGVSGYTF
TRBJ1-2,many,.,TRBV12-3/TRBV12-4,TGTGCCAGCAGTTTTGGCGGACCAGCTGGCTACACCTTC,CASSFGGPAGYTF
TRBJ2-5,many,.,TRBV5-1,TGCGCCAGCAGCCGGAGCGGGTCCCAAGAGACCCAGTACTTC,CASSRSGSQETQYF